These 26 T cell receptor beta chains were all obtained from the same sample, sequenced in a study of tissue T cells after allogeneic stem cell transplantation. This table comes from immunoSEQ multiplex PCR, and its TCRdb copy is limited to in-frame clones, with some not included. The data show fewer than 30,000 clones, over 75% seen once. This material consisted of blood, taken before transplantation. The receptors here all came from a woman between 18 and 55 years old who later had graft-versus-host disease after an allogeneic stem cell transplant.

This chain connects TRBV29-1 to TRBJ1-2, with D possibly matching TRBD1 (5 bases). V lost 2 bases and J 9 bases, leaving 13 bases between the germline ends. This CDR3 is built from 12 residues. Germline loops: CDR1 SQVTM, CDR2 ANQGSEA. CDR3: CSVETGGFSYTF. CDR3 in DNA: TGCAGCGTTGAAACGGGGGGTTTTAGCTACACCTTC.

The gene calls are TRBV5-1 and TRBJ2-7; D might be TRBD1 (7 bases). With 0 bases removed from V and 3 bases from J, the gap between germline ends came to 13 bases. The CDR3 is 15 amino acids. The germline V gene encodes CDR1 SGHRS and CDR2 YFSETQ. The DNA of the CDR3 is TGCGCCAGCAGCTTGGGGGCAGGGGGACTCTACGAGCAGTACTTC. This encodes CASSLGAGGLYEQYF. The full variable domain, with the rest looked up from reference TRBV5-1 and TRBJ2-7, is KAGVTQTPRYLIKTRGQQVTLSCSPISGHRSVSWYQQTPGQGLQFLFEYFSETQRNKGNFPGRFSGRQFSNSRSEMNVSTLELGDSALYLCASSLGAGGLYEQYFGPGTRLTVT.

The DNA of the CDR3 is TGTGCCACCCGACAGAATAATGAAAAACTGTTTTTT. Amino acids: CATRQNNEKLFF. The chain is built from TRBV28 and TRBJ1-4; weak D call: TRBD1 (5 bases). Trimming removed 10 bases at V and 4 bases at J, with 10 bases between. Germline CDR1 MDHEN, CDR2 SYDVKM. The CDR3 covers 12 residues.

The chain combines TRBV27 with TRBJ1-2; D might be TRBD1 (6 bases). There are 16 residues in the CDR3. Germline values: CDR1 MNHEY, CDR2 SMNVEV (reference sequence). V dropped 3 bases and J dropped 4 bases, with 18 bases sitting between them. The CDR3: CASSFSQGRLAYGYTF. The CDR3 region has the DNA TGTGCCAGCAGTTTTTCCCAGGGGCGGTTGGCCTATGGCTACACCTTC.

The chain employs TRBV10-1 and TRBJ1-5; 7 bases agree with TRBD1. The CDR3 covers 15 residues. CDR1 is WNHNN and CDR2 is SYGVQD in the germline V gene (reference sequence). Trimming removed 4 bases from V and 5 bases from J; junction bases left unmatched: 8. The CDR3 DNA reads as TGCGCCAGCAGTGTTGCAGGGGGAGAGGATCAGCCCCAGCATTTT. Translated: CASSVAGGEDQPQHF.

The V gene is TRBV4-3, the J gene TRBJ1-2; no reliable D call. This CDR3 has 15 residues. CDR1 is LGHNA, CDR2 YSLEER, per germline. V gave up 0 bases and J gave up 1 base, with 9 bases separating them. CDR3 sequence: CASSQDRDLNYGYTF. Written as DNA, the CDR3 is TGCGCCAGCAGCCAAGATAGGGATCTTAACTATGGCTACACCTTC.

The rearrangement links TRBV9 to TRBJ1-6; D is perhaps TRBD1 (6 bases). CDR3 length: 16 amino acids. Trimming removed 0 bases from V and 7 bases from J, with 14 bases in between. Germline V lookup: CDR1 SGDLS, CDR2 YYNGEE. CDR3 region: CASSVDGGGWNSPLHF. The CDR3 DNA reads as TGTGCCAGCAGCGTAGATGGGGGGGGCTGGAATTCACCCCTCCACTTT.

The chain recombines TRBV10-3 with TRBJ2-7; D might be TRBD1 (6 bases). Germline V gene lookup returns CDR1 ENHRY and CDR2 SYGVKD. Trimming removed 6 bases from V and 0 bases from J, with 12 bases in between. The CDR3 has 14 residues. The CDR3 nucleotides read TGTGCCATCAGCCCCGACAGGTACTCCTACGAGCAGTACTTC. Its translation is CAISPDRYSYEQYF.

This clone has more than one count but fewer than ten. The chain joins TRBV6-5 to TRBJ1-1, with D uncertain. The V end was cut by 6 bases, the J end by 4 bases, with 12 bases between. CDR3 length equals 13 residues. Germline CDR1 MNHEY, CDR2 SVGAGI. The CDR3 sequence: CASSKIIATEAFF. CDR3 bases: TGTGCCAGCAGCAAAATAATCGCCACTGAAGCTTTCTTT.

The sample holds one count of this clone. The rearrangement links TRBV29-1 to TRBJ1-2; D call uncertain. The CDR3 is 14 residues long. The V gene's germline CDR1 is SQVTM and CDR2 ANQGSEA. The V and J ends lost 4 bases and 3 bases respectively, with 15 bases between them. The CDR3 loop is CSVGEQTGYYGYTF. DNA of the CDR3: TGCAGCGTTGGTGAGCAAACCGGCTACTATGGCTACACCTTC.

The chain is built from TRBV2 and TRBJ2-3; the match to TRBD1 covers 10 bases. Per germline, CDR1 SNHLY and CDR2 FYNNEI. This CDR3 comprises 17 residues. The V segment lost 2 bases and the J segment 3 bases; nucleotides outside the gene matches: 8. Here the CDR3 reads CASSETLPGQGTDTQYF. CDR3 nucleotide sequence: TGTGCCAGCAGTGAAACCTTGCCGGGACAGGGGACAGATACGCAGTATTTT. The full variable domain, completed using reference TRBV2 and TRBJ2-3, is EPEVTQTPSHQVTQMGQEVILRCVPISNHLYFYWYRQILGQKVEFLVSFYNNEISEKSEIFDDQFSVERPDGSNFTLKIRSTKLEDSAMYFCASSETLPGQGTDTQYFGPGTRLTVL.

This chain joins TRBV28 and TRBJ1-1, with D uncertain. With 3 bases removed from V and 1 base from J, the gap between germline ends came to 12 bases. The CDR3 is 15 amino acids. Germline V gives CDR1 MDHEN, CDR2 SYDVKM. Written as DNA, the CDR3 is TGTGCCAGCAGTTTTTATGGCAGATCGAACACTGAAGCTTTCTTT. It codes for CASSFYGRSNTEAFF.

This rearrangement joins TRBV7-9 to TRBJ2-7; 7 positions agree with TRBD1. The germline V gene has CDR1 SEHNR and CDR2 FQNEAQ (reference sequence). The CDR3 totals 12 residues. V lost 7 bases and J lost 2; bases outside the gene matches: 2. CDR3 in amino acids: CASMQGAYEQYF. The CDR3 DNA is TGTGCCAGCATGCAGGGGGCCTACGAGCAGTACTTC. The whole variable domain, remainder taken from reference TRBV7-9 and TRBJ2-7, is DTGVSQNPRHKITKRGQNVTFRCDPISEHNRLYWYRQTLGQGPEFLTYFQNEAQLEKSRLLSDRFSAERPKGSFSTLEIQRTEQGDSAMYLCASMQGAYEQYFGPGTRLTVT.

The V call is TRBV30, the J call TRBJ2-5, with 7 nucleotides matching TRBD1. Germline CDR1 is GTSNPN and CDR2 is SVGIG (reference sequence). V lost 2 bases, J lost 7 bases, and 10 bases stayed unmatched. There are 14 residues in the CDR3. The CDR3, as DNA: TGTGCCTGGAGTCCCGGGACAGCCGGAGGGACCCAGTACTTC. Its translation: CAWSPGTAGGTQYF.

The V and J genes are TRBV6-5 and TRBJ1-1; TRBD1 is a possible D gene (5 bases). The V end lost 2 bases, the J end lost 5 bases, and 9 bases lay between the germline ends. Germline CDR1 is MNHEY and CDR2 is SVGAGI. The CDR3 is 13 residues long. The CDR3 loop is CASSYGGFTEAFF. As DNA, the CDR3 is TGTGCCAGCAGTTACGGGGGGTTTACTGAAGCTTTCTTT.

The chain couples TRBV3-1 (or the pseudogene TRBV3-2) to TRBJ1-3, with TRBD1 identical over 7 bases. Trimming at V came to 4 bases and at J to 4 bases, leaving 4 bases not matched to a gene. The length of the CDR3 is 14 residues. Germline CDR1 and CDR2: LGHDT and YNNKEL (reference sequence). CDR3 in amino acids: CASSPRDRGNTIYF. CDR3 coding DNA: TGTGCCAGCAGCCCCCGGGACAGAGGAAACACCATATATTTT.

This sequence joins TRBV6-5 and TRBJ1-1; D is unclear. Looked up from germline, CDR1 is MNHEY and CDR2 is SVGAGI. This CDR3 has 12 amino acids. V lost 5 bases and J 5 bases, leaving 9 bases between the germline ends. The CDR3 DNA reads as TGTGCCAGCAGTCGGGGTCGGACTGAAGCTTTCTTT. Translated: CASSRGRTEAFF.

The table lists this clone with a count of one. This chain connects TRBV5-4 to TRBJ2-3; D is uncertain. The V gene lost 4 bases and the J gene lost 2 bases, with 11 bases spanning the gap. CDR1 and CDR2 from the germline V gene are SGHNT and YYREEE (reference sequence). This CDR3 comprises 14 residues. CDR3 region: CASSPTTYTDTQYF. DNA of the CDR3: TGTGCCAGCAGCCCAACTACGTACACAGATACGCAGTATTTT. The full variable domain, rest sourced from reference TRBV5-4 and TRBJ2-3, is ETGVTQSPTHLIKTRGQQVTLRCSSQSGHNTVSWYQQALGQGPQFIFQYYREEENGRGNFPPRFSGLQFPNYSSELNVNALELDDSALYLCASSPTTYTDTQYFGPGTRLTVL.

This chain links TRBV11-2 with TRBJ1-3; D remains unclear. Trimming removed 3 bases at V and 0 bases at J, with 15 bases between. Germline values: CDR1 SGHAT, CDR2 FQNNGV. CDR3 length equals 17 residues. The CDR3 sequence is CASSFTWGVSSGNTIYF. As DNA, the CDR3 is TGTGCCAGCAGCTTTACGTGGGGAGTAAGCTCTGGAAACACCATATATTTT.

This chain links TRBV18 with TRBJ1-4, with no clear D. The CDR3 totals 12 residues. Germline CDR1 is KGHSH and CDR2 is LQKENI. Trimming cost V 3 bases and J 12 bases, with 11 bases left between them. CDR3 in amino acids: CASSPRTGELFF. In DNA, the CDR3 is TGTGCCAGCTCACCGAGGACGGGAGAACTGTTTTTT. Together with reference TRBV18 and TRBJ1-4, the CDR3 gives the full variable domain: NAGVMQNPRHLVRRRGQEARLRCSPMKGHSHVYWYRQLPEEGLKFMVYLQKENIIDESGMPKERFSAEFPKEGPSILRIQQVVRGDSAAYFCASSPRTGELFFGSGTQLSVL.

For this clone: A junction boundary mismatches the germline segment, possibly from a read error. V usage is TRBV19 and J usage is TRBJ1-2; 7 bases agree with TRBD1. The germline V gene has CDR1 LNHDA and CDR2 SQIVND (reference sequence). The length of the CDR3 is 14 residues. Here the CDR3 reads CVSSRQGANYGYTF. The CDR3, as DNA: TGTGTCAGTAGTAGACAGGGAGCTAACTATGGCTACACCTTC. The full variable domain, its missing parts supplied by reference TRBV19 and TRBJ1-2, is DGGITQSPKYLFRKEGQNVTLSCEQNLNHDAMYWYRQDPGQGLRLIYYSQIVNDFQKGDIAEGYSVSREKKESFPLTVTSAQKNPTAFYLCVSSRQGANYGYTFGSGTRLTVV.

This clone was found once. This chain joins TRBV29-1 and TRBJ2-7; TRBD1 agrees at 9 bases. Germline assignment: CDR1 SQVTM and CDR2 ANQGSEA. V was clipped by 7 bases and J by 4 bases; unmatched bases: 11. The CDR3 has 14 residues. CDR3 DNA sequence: TGCAGCGCCACTGGGACAGGGCCTCCATACGAGCAGTACTTC. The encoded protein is CSATGTGPPYEQYF.

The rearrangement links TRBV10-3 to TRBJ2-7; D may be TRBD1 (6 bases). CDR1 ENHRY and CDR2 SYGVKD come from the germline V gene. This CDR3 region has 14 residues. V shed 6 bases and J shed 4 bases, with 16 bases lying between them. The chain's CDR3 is CAIRPGQSGYEQYF. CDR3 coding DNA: TGTGCCATCAGACCCGGACAGTCGGGTTACGAGCAGTACTTC.

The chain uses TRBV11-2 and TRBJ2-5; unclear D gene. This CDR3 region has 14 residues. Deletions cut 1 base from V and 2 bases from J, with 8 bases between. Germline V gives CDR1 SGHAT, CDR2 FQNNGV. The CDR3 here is CASSLVGRQETQYF. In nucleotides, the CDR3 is TGTGCCAGCAGCTTAGTAGGTAGACAAGAGACCCAGTACTTC.

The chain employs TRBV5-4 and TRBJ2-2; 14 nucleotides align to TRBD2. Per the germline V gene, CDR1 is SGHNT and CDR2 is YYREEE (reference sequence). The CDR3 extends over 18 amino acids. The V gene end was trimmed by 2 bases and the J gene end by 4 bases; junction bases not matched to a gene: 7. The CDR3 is CASSFRLAGGPGTGELFF. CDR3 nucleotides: TGTGCCAGCAGCTTTCGACTAGCGGGAGGGCCGGGCACCGGGGAGCTGTTTTTT.

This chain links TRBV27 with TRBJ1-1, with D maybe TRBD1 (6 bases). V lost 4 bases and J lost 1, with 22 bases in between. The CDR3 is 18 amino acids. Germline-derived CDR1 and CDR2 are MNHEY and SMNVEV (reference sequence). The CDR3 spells CASSSIRGWGGSNTEAFF. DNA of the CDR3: TGTGCCAGCAGTTCTATTAGGGGGTGGGGAGGTTCGAACACTGAAGCTTTCTTT.